This entry lists 19 T cell receptor beta chains sequenced from one sample in a study of blood T cell repertoires in COVID-19. Produced via immunoSEQ multiplex PCR; TCRdb's table is partial and in-frame only. Altogether 310,000 or so clones are present, approximately 86% being singletons, with the ten largest covering 1% to 1.5%. The sequencing input was peripheral blood. The receptor source for this set is a man aged 65 to 85 with acute or convalescent COVID-19.

Remarks on this clone: Other DNA sequences in this sample translate to the same CDR3. The CDR3 DNA sequence: TGCGCCAGCAGCTTGACAGATCAAGAGACCCAGTACTTC. This sequence encodes CASSLTDQETQYF. The V call is TRBV5-1, the J call TRBJ2-5; D ambiguous. The germline V gene has CDR1 SGHRS and CDR2 YFSETQ. The CDR3 spans 13 residues. Trimming took off 1 base at V and 2 bases at J, with 6 bases between the two ends. Full variable domain (rest looked up from reference TRBV5-1 and TRBJ2-5): KAGVTQTPRYLIKTRGQQVTLSCSPISGHRSVSWYQQTPGQGLQFLFEYFSETQRNKGNFPGRFSGRQFSNSRSEMNVSTLELGDSALYLCASSLTDQETQYFGPGTRLLVL.

The CDR3 DNA reads as TGCAGCGTTGGGGAAGACAGGTACACTGAAGCTTTCTTT. Translation gives CSVGEDRYTEAFF. The rearrangement links TRBV29-1 to TRBJ1-1, with D perhaps matching TRBD1 (6 bases). The CDR3 totals 13 residues. Trimming pared 4 bases from V and 3 bases from J, leaving 12 bases between. The germline gives CDR1 SQVTM, CDR2 ANQGSEA. The full variable domain, in which reference TRBV29-1 and TRBJ1-1 provide the parts outside the CDR3, is SAVISQKPSRDICQRGTSLTIQCQVDSQVTMMFWYRQQPGQSLTLIATANQGSEATYESGFVIDKFPISRPNLTFSTLTVSNMSPEDSSIYLCSVGEDRYTEAFFGQGTRLTVV.

V usage is TRBV5-1 and J usage is TRBJ2-7; tentative D call: TRBD1 (6 bases). The CDR3 sequence is 14 residues long. Looked up from germline, CDR1 is SGHRS and CDR2 is YFSETQ. V gave up 0 bases and J gave up 5 bases, with 12 bases separating them. The CDR3, as DNA: TGCGCCAGCAGCTTGGGGGCAGGGGCACACGAGCAGTACTTC. Protein: CASSLGAGAHEQYF.

V and J are TRBV24-1 and TRBJ2-6; tentatively, D is TRBD1 (6 bases). V was pared by 5 bases and J by 0 bases, with 16 bases between. The CDR3 sequence is 18 residues long. Germline V lookup: CDR1 KGHDR, CDR2 SFDVKD. The CDR3 sequence is CATSGLTGLGSGANVLTF. For the CDR3, the DNA is TGTGCCACCAGTGGGTTGACAGGTTTGGGCTCTGGGGCCAACGTCCTGACTTTC.

Comment on this clone: The same CDR3 can be traced to other DNA sequences in this sample. The CDR3 DNA reads as TGTGCCAGCACCGAAGGACAGGGTAAAAGTTCACCCCTCCACTTT. Translation gives CASTEGQGKSSPLHF. The chain couples TRBV6-6 to TRBJ1-6; 8 nucleotides match TRBD1. Germline lookup yields CDR1 MNHNY and CDR2 SVGAGI (reference sequence). There are 15 residues in the CDR3. V was pared by 7 bases and J by 9 bases, with 11 bases of the junction left unmatched.

The chain uses TRBV19 and TRBJ2-2; TRBD2 matches 7 bases. The CDR3 runs to 15 residues. Losses at the gene ends were 6 bases for V and 0 bases for J; bases not matched to a gene: 4. CDR1 and CDR2 from the germline V gene are LNHDA and SQIVND (reference sequence). CDR3 residues: CASSGRLTNTGELFF. The DNA for the CDR3 is TGTGCCAGTAGCGGGAGGCTTACGAACACCGGGGAGCTGTTTTTT.

Regarding this clone: The same CDR3 arises from other DNA sequences in this sample as well. The gene calls are TRBV7-2 and TRBJ2-7; D perhaps matches TRBD2 (5 bases). From germline, CDR1 is SGHTA and CDR2 FQGNSA. The CDR3 consists of 12 residues. Between the trimmed V and J ends, which lost 8 bases and 4 bases, there was a span of 12 bases. CDR3: CASSRSGYEQYF. As DNA, the CDR3 is TGTGCCAGCTCCCGTTCGGGGTACGAGCAGTACTTC.

This clone was detected only once. The CDR3 coding sequence is TGTGCCAGCAGCCTCCGCACTGAAGCTTTCTTT. Translating it yields CASSLRTEAFF. J is TRBJ1-1 and V is TRBV4-2; D call uncertain. The CDR3 has 11 amino acids. Trimming left V 4 bases short and J 4 bases short, with 4 bases between. The V gene's germline CDR1 is LGHNA and CDR2 YNFKEQ.

This sequence joins TRBV7-9 and TRBJ2-7, with 11 bases matching TRBD2. J was trimmed by 3 bases and V by 0 bases; bases with no gene match: 1. Per germline, CDR1 SEHNR and CDR2 FQNEAQ (reference sequence). The CDR3 is 15 residues long. DNA for the CDR3: TGTGCCAGCAGCTTAGCGGGGACTAGCGGCTACGAGCAGTACTTC. Encoded protein: CASSLAGTSGYEQYF. The full variable domain, its missing parts supplied by reference TRBV7-9 and TRBJ2-7, is DTGVSQNPRHKITKRGQNVTFRCDPISEHNRLYWYRQTLGQGPEFLTYFQNEAQLEKSRLLSDRFSAERPKGSFSTLEIQRTEQGDSAMYLCASSLAGTSGYEQYFGPGTRLTVT.

V usage is TRBV28 and J usage is TRBJ1-2; D might be TRBD1 (5 bases). The V and J ends lost 4 bases and 2 bases respectively, with 14 bases between them. The CDR3 is made up of 15 amino acids. In germline, CDR1 is MDHEN, CDR2 SYDVKM. The CDR3 coding sequence is TGTGCCAGCAGTTCCATCGGGGGGGAGAACTATGGCTACACCTTC. Protein product: CASSSIGGENYGYTF.

The chain joins TRBV6-5 to TRBJ2-7; TRBD1 aligns across 7 bases. With V trimmed by 7 bases and J by 4 bases, 13 bases remained unmatched. CDR1 is MNHEY, CDR2 SVGAGI, per germline. The CDR3 runs 15 residues. CDR3 amino acids: CASNSNRGVGYEQYF. DNA for the CDR3: TGTGCCAGCAATTCAAACAGGGGCGTCGGATACGAGCAGTACTTC.

V usage is TRBV18 and J usage is TRBJ1-2; D is ambiguous. Between the trimmed V and J ends, which lost 4 bases and 6 bases, there was a span of 18 bases. Per the germline V gene, CDR1 is KGHSH and CDR2 is LQKENI. The CDR3 is 15 residues long. The CDR3: CASSQRSSTSDGYTF. The DNA for the CDR3 is TGTGCCAGCTCACAGAGATCCTCCACCTCCGATGGCTACACCTTC.

This clone is a singleton in its sample. This chain joins TRBV19 and TRBJ1-6; D not certain. The CDR3 length is 14 residues. Germline CDR1 reads LNHDA; CDR2 reads SQIVND (reference sequence). Trimming left V 3 bases short and J 7 bases short, with 10 bases between. CDR3 nucleotide sequence: TGTGCCAGTAGTATGGCGACATCCAATTCACCCCTCCACTTT. It yields the protein CASSMATSNSPLHF. Looking up the rest from reference TRBV19 and TRBJ1-6 gives the full variable domain: DGGITQSPKYLFRKEGQNVTLSCEQNLNHDAMYWYRQDPGQGLRLIYYSQIVNDFQKGDIAEGYSVSREKKESFPLTVTSAQKNPTAFYLCASSMATSNSPLHFGNGTRLTVT.

This clone was picked up one time. The V gene is TRBV5-4, the J gene TRBJ1-1; no reliable D call. Germline V gene lookup returns CDR1 SGHNT and CDR2 YYREEE (reference sequence). The CDR3 covers 14 residues. V was clipped by 4 bases and J by 1 base, with 11 bases between them. CDR3 sequence (DNA): TGTGCCAGCAGCCGCGGGGATTCGAACACTGAAGCTTTCTTT. As protein: CASSRGDSNTEAFF.

The chain combines TRBV7-9 with TRBJ1-1; D not certain. V dropped 6 bases and J dropped 0 bases, with 8 bases sitting between them. CDR3 length: 13 amino acids. The germline CDR1 and CDR2 sequences are SEHNR and FQNEAQ (reference sequence). The CDR3 sequence is CASRRALNTEAFF. The CDR3 DNA is TGTGCCAGCAGGAGGGCCTTGAACACTGAAGCTTTCTTT.

The J gene is TRBJ2-2, the V gene TRBV4-1; D gene unclear. The CDR3 is 16 amino acids. V was clipped by 1 base and J by 7 bases, with 16 bases between them. Per the germline V gene, CDR1 is MGHRA and CDR2 is YSYEKL. The CDR3 coding sequence is TGCGCCAGCAGCCAAGTCTTTAACGGGTTTGACGGGGAGCTGTTTTTT. As protein: CASSQVFNGFDGELFF.

Concerning this clone itself: Other DNA sequences of this sample code for an identical CDR3. This rearrangement joins TRBV2 to TRBJ2-2; D remains unclear. V was clipped by 4 bases and J by 7 bases, with 4 bases between them. The germline CDR1 and CDR2 sequences are SNHLY and FYNNEI. There are 11 residues in the CDR3. CDR3 region: CASSGHGELFF. Written as DNA, the CDR3 is TGTGCCAGCAGTGGACACGGGGAGCTGTTTTTT.

This chain links TRBV4-1 with TRBJ2-7, with D perhaps TRBD1 (5 bases). V was cut by 4 bases and J by 1 base, with 17 bases left in between. Germline assignment: CDR1 MGHRA and CDR2 YSYEKL. This CDR3 comprises 16 residues. CDR3 sequence: CASSRKTATNSYEQYF. CDR3 DNA sequence: TGCGCCAGCAGCCGGAAGACAGCGACCAATTCCTACGAGCAGTACTTC.

The chain couples TRBV10-3 to TRBJ2-1; TRBD2 matches at 7 bases. J gave up 4 bases and V 5 bases, and 5 bases lay outside the gene matches. The germline V gene encodes CDR1 ENHRY and CDR2 SYGVKD. CDR3 length: 14 amino acids. CDR3 in DNA: TGTGCCATCAGTACCGGACTAGATTACAATGAGCAGTTCTTC. The encoded protein is CAISTGLDYNEQFF.